Below, 3 T cell receptor beta chains from the same sample are listed, as sequenced in a study of cytomegalovirus exposure and HLA in healthy donors (dated by TCRdb to the late 2010s). Library construction relied on the immunoSEQ multiplex PCR assay. A mixture of 60 forward primers for TCR Vbeta segments and 13 reverse primers for TCR Jbeta segments was used in the multiplex PCR. The table was pulled from immuneACCESS by TCRdb, which kept in-frame rearrangements only. Such tables lose some clones; where checked, under half of the loss comes from unresolved V genes, and the rest has no known cause. This sample is represented by 160,000 or so clones; roughly four fifths of them were singletons. Over 1.2% of the sample rests with the top ten. The sample taken for sequencing was PBMCs. These receptors all come from a man aged 60 to 75 in good health and CMV-seronegative.

This clone came up once. V gene TRBV19 combines with J gene TRBJ2-1, with 11 bases identical to TRBD2. The CDR3 covers 16 residues. CDR1 is LNHDA and CDR2 is SQIVND in the germline V gene (reference sequence). The J segment lost 6 bases and the V segment lost 3 bases, leaving 7 bases of the junction unmatched. The CDR3 DNA sequence: TGTGCCAGTAGTATTACTAGCGGGAGTCGAGGCAATGAGCAGTTCTTC. Its translation is CASSITSGSRGNEQFF. Combining the CDR3 with reference TRBV19 and TRBJ2-1 gives the whole variable domain DGGITQSPKYLFRKEGQNVTLSCEQNLNHDAMYWYRQDPGQGLRLIYYSQIVNDFQKGDIAEGYSVSREKKESFPLTVTSAQKNPTAFYLCASSITSGSRGNEQFFGPGTRLTVL.

The chain is built from TRBV7-2 and TRBJ2-1; D gene unclear. There are 15 residues in the CDR3. The germline CDR1 and CDR2 sequences are SGHTA and FQGNSA. Trimming took 1 base from V and 4 from J, leaving 11 bases between them. This chain's CDR3 is CASSLDQASYNEQFF. DNA of the CDR3: TGTGCCAGCAGCTTAGACCAGGCATCGTACAATGAGCAGTTCTTC. The whole variable domain, remainder taken from reference TRBV7-2 and TRBJ2-1, is GAGVSQSPSNKVTEKGKDVELRCDPISGHTALYWYRQSLGQGLEFLIYFQGNSAPDKSGLPSDRFSAERTGGSVSTLTIQRTQQEDSAVYLCASSLDQASYNEQFFGPGTRLTVL.

V is TRBV27 and J is TRBJ2-7; 9 positions agree with TRBD1. The germline gives CDR1 MNHEY, CDR2 SMNVEV (reference sequence). CDR3 length equals 15 residues. Trimming took 5 bases from V and 3 from J; bases not matched to a gene: 8. This chain's CDR3 is CASSAGQGHYYEQYF. DNA for the CDR3: TGTGCCAGCAGTGCGGGACAGGGCCATTACTACGAGCAGTACTTC.